One and the same sample provided the 7 T cell receptor beta chains below, sequenced in a study of blood T cell repertoires in COVID-19. Method: immunoSEQ multiplex PCR; TCRdb's copy keeps in-frame clones and lacks some. This table holds around 240,000 clones, around 84% found once. Sequences were obtained from peripheral blood. Receptors were obtained from a man aged 35-49 years with acute or convalescent COVID-19.

The chain carries TRBV7-9 and TRBJ2-2; D gene unclear. Trimming pared 2 bases from V and 6 bases from J, leaving 10 bases between. There are 14 residues in the CDR3. Germline CDR1 is SEHNR and CDR2 is FQNEAQ (reference sequence). The CDR3 spells CASSLSRFPGELFF. Here the CDR3 DNA reads TGTGCCAGCAGCTTATCCCGGTTTCCCGGGGAGCTGTTTTTT.

This clone was observed once. In nucleotides, the CDR3 is TGTGCCAGCAGTACGCGGGGATTTGGGGCACCCCTCCACTTT. It translates to CASSTRGFGAPLHF. The genes are TRBV11-1 and TRBJ1-6; D remains ambiguous. The CDR3 loop spans 14 amino acids. V lost 6 bases to trimming and J lost 11 bases, with 17 bases between them. Germline V gene data show CDR1 as SGHAT and CDR2 as FQDESV (reference sequence).

J is TRBJ1-6 and V is TRBV6-5, with 7 positions matching TRBD1. Germline V gene lookup returns CDR1 MNHEY and CDR2 SVGAGI. V shed 0 bases, J shed 10 bases, and the junction held 6 bases outside the gene matches. CDR3 length equals 15 residues. CDR3 residues: CASSYSSDRVSPLHF. The DNA for the CDR3 is TGTGCCAGCAGTTACTCCTCAGACAGGGTCTCACCCCTCCACTTT.

This rearrangement joins TRBV5-1 to TRBJ1-2, with a weak D call TRBD1 (5 bases). The CDR3 has 11 residues. V was pared by 3 bases and J by 6 bases, with 6 bases between. Germline V gene lookup returns CDR1 SGHRS and CDR2 YFSETQ. CDR3 sequence (DNA): TGCGCCAGCAGCTCCAGGGATGGCTACACCTTC. It encodes CASSSRDGYTF.

The J gene is TRBJ2-3, the V gene TRBV24-1; 7 bases line up with TRBD1. Germline V gene lookup returns CDR1 KGHDR and CDR2 SFDVKD. The CDR3 consists of 17 residues. V lost 3 bases to trimming and J lost 1 base; unmatched junction nucleotides: 9. CDR3 coding DNA: TGTGCCACCAGTGATCAGGACAGGCCCTACCGCACAGATACGCAGTATTTT. Protein: CATSDQDRPYRTDTQYF.

The V call is TRBV9, the J call TRBJ1-5; D not certain. Germline CDR1 SGDLS, CDR2 YYNGEE. The CDR3 runs to 13 residues. V was clipped by 4 bases and J by 5 bases, with 10 bases between them. CDR3 protein: CASSPGPDQPQHF. In DNA form, the CDR3 reads TGTGCCAGCAGCCCTGGCCCAGATCAGCCCCAGCATTTT.

The rearrangement joins TRBV5-6 to TRBJ1-6; weak D call: TRBD1 (6 bases). CDR3 length equals 18 residues. In germline, CDR1 is SGHDT, CDR2 YYEEEE. The V gene lost 4 bases and the J gene lost 1 base, with 18 bases spanning the gap. In DNA, the CDR3 is TGTGCCAGCAGCACAGGGACGGAGAGAGGGTCCTATAATTCACCCCTCCACTTT. This gives the protein CASSTGTERGSYNSPLHF.